This is a list of T cell receptor beta chains from one sample in a study of blood T cell repertoires in COVID-19. Assay used: immunoSEQ multiplex PCR; TCRdb lists only in-frame clones, some missing. The sample has about 220,000 clones, approximately 85% seen once; the top ten hold approximately 2.3%. Sequences were obtained from peripheral blood. The receptors shown here come from a woman aged 70-85 years with COVID-19, enrolled during active disease. Each CDR3 is given with its conserved first and last residue. D genes are given only for firm matches. Only part of the rows carry a size: once, few, many, or a class if the clone is expanded.

TRBV11-3	.	TRBJ2-3	.	CASSLERGGTQYF	TGTGCCAGCAGCTTAGAAAGGGGGGGTACGCAGTATTTT
TRBV19	.	TRBJ1-5	.	CASGGTLGNQPQHF	TGTGCCAGTGGGGGGACGCTTGGCAATCAGCCCCAGCATTTT
TRBV18	TRBD1	TRBJ1-2	.	CASSPDRVDGYTF	TGTGCCAGCTCCCCAGACAGGGTGGATGGCTACACCTTC
TRBV7-2	TRBD2	TRBJ2-1	.	CASRAGTSGVKQFF	TGTGCCAGCAGAGCCGGGACTAGCGGGGTCAAGCAGTTCTTC
TRBV19	.	TRBJ1-1	.	CASRGSNTEAFF	TGTGCCAGCAGGGGTTCTAACACTGAAGCTTTCTTT
TRBV3-1/TRBV3-2	TRBD2	TRBJ2-1	.	CASSQEWRRLAGSNEQFF	TGTGCCAGCAGCCAAGAATGGAGGAGGCTAGCGGGATCCAATGAGCAGTTCTTC
TRBV7-2	.	TRBJ1-1	.	CASNEGRGFEGMNTEAFF	TGTGCCAGCAATGAAGGGAGGGGTTTTGAAGGGATGAACACTGAAGCTTTCTTT
TRBV10-3	.	TRBJ1-2	.	CAINTGEYGYTF	TGTGCCATCAATACCGGGGAATATGGCTACACCTTC
TRBV7-3	TRBD2	TRBJ2-2	.	CASSLSGSAMAGELFF	TGTGCCAGCAGCTTAAGCGGGAGCGCGATGGCCGGGGAGCTGTTTTTT
TRBV11-3	TRBD2	TRBJ2-2	.	CASTRLAGGWTGELFF	TGTGCCAGCACTCGGTTAGCGGGGGGTTGGACCGGGGAGCTGTTTTTT
TRBV10-1	.	TRBJ2-7	many	CAERDMGVRRAGQISYEQYF	TGCGCCGAGAGAGACATGGGTGTGCGCCGTGCGGGACAGATCTCCTACGAGCAGTACTTC
TRBV5-1	.	TRBJ1-6	.	CASSLAGRSPLHF	TGCGCCAGCAGCTTGGCCGGTAGATCACCCCTCCACTTT
TRBV18	TRBD1	TRBJ1-4	.	CASSPNRGAYEKLFF	TGTGCCAGCTCTCCCAACAGGGGGGCGTACGAAAAACTGTTTTTT
TRBV9	.	TRBJ1-1	.	CASSVGDGGSGTEAFF	TGTGCCAGCAGCGTAGGTGATGGAGGAAGTGGCACTGAAGCTTTCTTT
TRBV20-1	.	TRBJ2-4	once	CSATTNIQYF	TGCAGTGCTACCACTAACATTCAGTACTTC
TRBV19	.	TRBJ1-3	.	CASGHRVSSGNTIYF	TGTGCCAGTGGACACAGGGTGAGCTCTGGAAACACCATATATTTT
TRBV11-3	.	TRBJ2-2	.	CASSFSVNTGELFF	TGTGCCAGCAGCTTCTCCGTGAACACCGGGGAGCTGTTTTTT
TRBV5-6	.	TRBJ2-2	.	CASSPRLITGELFF	TGTGCCAGCAGCCCCCGACTGATAACCGGGGAGCTGTTTTTT
TRBV4-1	.	TRBJ1-6	.	CASSQWGRPVLHF	TGCGCCAGCAGCCAATGGGGGCGGCCCGTCCTCCACTTT
TRBV19	TRBD1	TRBJ1-2	.	CASKPGQGEYWPYTF	TGTGCCAGTAAGCCGGGGCAGGGGGAGTATTGGCCCTACACCTTC
TRBV19	TRBD2	TRBJ2-1	.	CASSTSLAGGDNEQFF	TGTGCCAGTAGTACCAGTCTGGCGGGGGGGGACAATGAGCAGTTCTTC
TRBV19	TRBD1	TRBJ1-6	.	CASSRGTGSSPLHF	TGTGCCAGCTCCCGGGGGACAGGTTCGTCACCCCTCCACTTT
TRBV7-2	TRBD2	TRBJ2-2	.	CASSPTSAPRFTGELFF	TGTGCCAGCAGCCCTACTAGCGCGCCCCGATTCACCGGGGAGCTGTTTTTT
TRBV11-2	.	TRBJ2-1	.	CASSLAGLSYNEQFF	TGTGCCAGCAGCTTAGCGGGACTTTCCTACAATGAGCAGTTCTTC